These T cell receptor beta chains were read from a single sample in a study of shared clonotypes between healthy human individuals. Here immunoSEQ multiplex PCR was the method, and the copy in TCRdb shows in-frame clones only, minus some. The table shows roughly 2.5 million clones, with roughly nine tenths occurring only once. The source material was naive CD4+ T cells sorted from blood. The receptors were gathered from a man younger than 35 in good health. The CDR3 runs from the conserved cysteine through the conserved F or W. The order of the fields is V gene, J gene, clone size, D gene, CDR3 length, CDR3 protein, CDR3 DNA. The D gene is left open where the match is weak. Size values are once, few and many counts, or a class for expanded clones, and some rows have none.

v_call: TRBV28; j_call: TRBJ1-2; clone_size: few; d_call: TRBD1; cdr3_length: 14; cdr3_aa: CASSLGTGGYGYTF; cdr3_nt: TGTGCCAGCAGTTTAGGGACAGGGGGCTATGGCTACACCTTC
v_call: TRBV19; j_call: TRBJ2-7; clone_size: NA; d_call: NA; cdr3_length: 12; cdr3_aa: CASSVQGDEQYF; cdr3_nt: TGTGCCAGTAGTGTACAGGGTGACGAGCAGTACTTC
v_call: TRBV9; j_call: TRBJ2-1; clone_size: NA; d_call: NA; cdr3_length: 14; cdr3_aa: CASSVGGEKNEQFF; cdr3_nt: TGTGCCAGCAGCGTCGGCGGGGAAAAGAATGAGCAGTTCTTC
v_call: TRBV5-1; j_call: TRBJ2-3; clone_size: NA; d_call: TRBD1; cdr3_length: 14; cdr3_aa: CASGQGQDTDTQYF; cdr3_nt: TGCGCCAGCGGCCAGGGACAGGACACAGATACGCAGTATTTT
v_call: TRBV5-1; j_call: TRBJ2-5; clone_size: NA; d_call: NA; cdr3_length: 15; cdr3_aa: CASSFVAGSGETQYF; cdr3_nt: TGCGCCAGCAGCTTTGTCGCGGGGAGTGGAGAGACCCAGTACTTC
v_call: TRBV7-2; j_call: TRBJ2-3; clone_size: NA; d_call: TRBD2; cdr3_length: 17; cdr3_aa: CASSLAGGGLSGRAQYF; cdr3_nt: TGTGCCAGCAGCTTAGCGGGCGGGGGCCTTAGCGGGAGGGCGCAGTATTTT
v_call: TRBV18; j_call: TRBJ2-5; clone_size: NA; d_call: NA; cdr3_length: 13; cdr3_aa: CASSRDTKETQYF; cdr3_nt: TGTGCCAGCTCAAGGGACACAAAAGAGACCCAGTACTTC
v_call: TRBV4-1; j_call: TRBJ1-2; clone_size: NA; d_call: TRBD1; cdr3_length: 14; cdr3_aa: CASSRGQGRGGYTF; cdr3_nt: TGCGCCAGCAGCCGCGGACAGGGGCGGGGAGGCTACACCTTC
v_call: TRBV2; j_call: TRBJ2-7; clone_size: NA; d_call: TRBD2; cdr3_length: 12; cdr3_aa: CASVRGGFEQYF; cdr3_nt: TGTGCCAGCGTGCGGGGGGGCTTCGAGCAGTACTTC
v_call: TRBV5-1; j_call: TRBJ2-7; clone_size: NA; d_call: TRBD1; cdr3_length: 14; cdr3_aa: CASSRDRGGNEQYF; cdr3_nt: TGCGCCAGCAGTCGTGACAGGGGTGGAAACGAGCAGTACTTC
v_call: TRBV6-1; j_call: TRBJ2-7; clone_size: NA; d_call: NA; cdr3_length: 15; cdr3_aa: CASSKTGTPAYEQYF; cdr3_nt: TGTGCCAGCAGTAAAACCGGGACTCCAGCCTACGAGCAGTACTTC
v_call: TRBV18; j_call: TRBJ1-2; clone_size: NA; d_call: NA; cdr3_length: 15; cdr3_aa: CASSAQSSPNYGYTF; cdr3_nt: TGTGCCAGCTCAGCCCAGAGTTCCCCCAACTATGGCTACACCTTC
v_call: TRBV5-1; j_call: TRBJ2-1; clone_size: NA; d_call: NA; cdr3_length: 16; cdr3_aa: CASSLGAGTVDNEQFF; cdr3_nt: TGCGCCAGCAGCTTGGGGGCCGGGACGGTAGACAATGAGCAGTTCTTC
v_call: TRBV18; j_call: TRBJ2-5; clone_size: NA; d_call: NA; cdr3_length: 13; cdr3_aa: CASSPSLQETQYF; cdr3_nt: TGTGCCAGCTCACCATCGCTCCAAGAGACCCAGTACTTC
v_call: TRBV6-1; j_call: TRBJ2-7; clone_size: NA; d_call: NA; cdr3_length: 15; cdr3_aa: CASSEGVGSFYEQYF; cdr3_nt: TGTGCCAGCAGTGAAGGGGTAGGGAGCTTCTACGAGCAGTACTTC
v_call: TRBV14; j_call: TRBJ1-2; clone_size: once; d_call: TRBD1; cdr3_length: 16; cdr3_aa: CASSQLGQGGNYGYTF; cdr3_nt: TGTGCCAGCAGCCAACTGGGGCAGGGGGGAAACTATGGCTACACCTTC
v_call: TRBV7-3; j_call: TRBJ2-3; clone_size: NA; d_call: NA; cdr3_length: 15; cdr3_aa: CASGGGPGSTDTQYF; cdr3_nt: TGTGCCAGCGGGGGTGGACCGGGGAGCACAGATACGCAGTATTTT
v_call: TRBV6-6; j_call: TRBJ2-3; clone_size: NA; d_call: TRBD2; cdr3_length: 14; cdr3_aa: CASSYLAGESTQYF; cdr3_nt: TGTGCCAGCAGTTACCTAGCGGGAGAGTCTACGCAGTATTTT
v_call: TRBV6-4; j_call: TRBJ2-2; clone_size: NA; d_call: NA; cdr3_length: 14; cdr3_aa: CASSIGMGTGELFF; cdr3_nt: TGTGCCAGCAGCATCGGAATGGGCACCGGGGAGCTGTTTTTT
v_call: TRBV11-3; j_call: TRBJ2-7; clone_size: NA; d_call: NA; cdr3_length: 16; cdr3_aa: CASRFRGSGPTYEQYF; cdr3_nt: TGTGCCAGCAGGTTTAGGGGCTCGGGACCAACCTACGAGCAGTACTTC
v_call: TRBV6-5; j_call: TRBJ2-1; clone_size: NA; d_call: NA; cdr3_length: 12; cdr3_aa: CASSYGMGPEFF; cdr3_nt: TGTGCCAGCAGTTACGGGATGGGACCTGAGTTCTTC
v_call: TRBV7-2; j_call: TRBJ2-5; clone_size: NA; d_call: NA; cdr3_length: 15; cdr3_aa: CASSLVPLPQETQYF; cdr3_nt: TGTGCCAGCAGCTTAGTTCCACTCCCACAAGAGACCCAGTACTTC